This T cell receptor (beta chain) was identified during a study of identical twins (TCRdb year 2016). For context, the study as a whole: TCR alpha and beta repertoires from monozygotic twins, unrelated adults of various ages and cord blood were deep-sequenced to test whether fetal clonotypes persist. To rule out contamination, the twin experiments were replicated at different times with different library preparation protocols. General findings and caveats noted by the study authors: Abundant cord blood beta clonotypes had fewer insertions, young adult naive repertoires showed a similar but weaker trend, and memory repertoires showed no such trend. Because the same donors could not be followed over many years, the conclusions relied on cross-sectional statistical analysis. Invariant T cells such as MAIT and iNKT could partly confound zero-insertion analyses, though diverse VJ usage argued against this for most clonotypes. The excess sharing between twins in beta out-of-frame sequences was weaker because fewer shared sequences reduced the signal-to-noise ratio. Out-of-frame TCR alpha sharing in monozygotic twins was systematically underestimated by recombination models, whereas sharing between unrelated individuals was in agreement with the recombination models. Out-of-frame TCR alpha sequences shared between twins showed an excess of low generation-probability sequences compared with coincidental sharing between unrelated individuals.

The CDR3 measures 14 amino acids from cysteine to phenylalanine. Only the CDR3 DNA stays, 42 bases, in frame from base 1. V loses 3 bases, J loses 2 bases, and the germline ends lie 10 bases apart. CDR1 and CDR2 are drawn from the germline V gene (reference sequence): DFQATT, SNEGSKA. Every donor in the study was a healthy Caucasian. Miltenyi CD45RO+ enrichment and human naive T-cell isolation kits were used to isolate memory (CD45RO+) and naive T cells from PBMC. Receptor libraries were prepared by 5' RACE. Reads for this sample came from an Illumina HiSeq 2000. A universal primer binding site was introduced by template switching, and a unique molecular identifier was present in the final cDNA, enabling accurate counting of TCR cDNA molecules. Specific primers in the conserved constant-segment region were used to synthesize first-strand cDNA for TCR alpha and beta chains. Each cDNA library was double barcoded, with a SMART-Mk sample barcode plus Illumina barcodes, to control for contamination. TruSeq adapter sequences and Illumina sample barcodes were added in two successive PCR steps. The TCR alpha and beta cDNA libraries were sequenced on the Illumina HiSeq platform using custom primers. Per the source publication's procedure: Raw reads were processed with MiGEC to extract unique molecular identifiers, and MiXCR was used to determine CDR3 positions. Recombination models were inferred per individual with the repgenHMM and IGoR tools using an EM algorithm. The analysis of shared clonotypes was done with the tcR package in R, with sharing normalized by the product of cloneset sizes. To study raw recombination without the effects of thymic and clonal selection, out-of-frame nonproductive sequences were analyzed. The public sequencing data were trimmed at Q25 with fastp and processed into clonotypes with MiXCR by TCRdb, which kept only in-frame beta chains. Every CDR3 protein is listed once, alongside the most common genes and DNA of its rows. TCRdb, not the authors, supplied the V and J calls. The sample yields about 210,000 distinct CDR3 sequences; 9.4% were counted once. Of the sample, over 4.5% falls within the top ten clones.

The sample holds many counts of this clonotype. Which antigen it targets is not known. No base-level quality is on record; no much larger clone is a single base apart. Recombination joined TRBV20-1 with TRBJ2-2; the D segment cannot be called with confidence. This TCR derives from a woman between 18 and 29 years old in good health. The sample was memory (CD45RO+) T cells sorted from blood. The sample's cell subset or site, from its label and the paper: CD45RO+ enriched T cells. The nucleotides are TGCAGTGCTAGTAGGCAGGCAAACACCGGGGAGCTGTTTTTT. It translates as CSASRQANTGELFF.